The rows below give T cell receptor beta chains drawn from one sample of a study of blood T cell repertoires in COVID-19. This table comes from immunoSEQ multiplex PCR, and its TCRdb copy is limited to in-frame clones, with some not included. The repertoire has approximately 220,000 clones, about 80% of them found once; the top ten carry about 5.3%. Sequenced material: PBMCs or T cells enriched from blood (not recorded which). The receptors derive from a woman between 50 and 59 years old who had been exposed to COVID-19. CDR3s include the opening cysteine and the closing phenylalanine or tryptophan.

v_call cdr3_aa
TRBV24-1 CATSDPGRGDNQPQHF
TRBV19 CASTMGGRGNYGYTF
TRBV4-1 CASSQDWAGVDEKLFF
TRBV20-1 CSAPITDTQYF
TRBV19 CASSTLLFTGGGQPQHF
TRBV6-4 CASSDSSRGTEAFF
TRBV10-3 CAISELRDGSPYTF
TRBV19 CASREAGTVNQPQHF
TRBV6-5 CASSTRDRDSPLHF
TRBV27 CASSGQGYGGYTF
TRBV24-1 CATSDSDRVSFF
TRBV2 CASSEGRTSGADTQYF
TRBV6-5 CASNGGTAGTEAFF
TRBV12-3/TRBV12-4 CASSSRVEAFF
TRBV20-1 CSASAGLAGNFFNEQFF
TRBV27 CASSLVWGDQPQHF
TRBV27 CASSFLSDRFYEQYF
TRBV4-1 CASSQDQGVEAGREAFF
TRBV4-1 CASSQLQTNYGYTF
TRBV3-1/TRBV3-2 CASSQGRGHSQPQHF
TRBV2 CASRERTEAFF
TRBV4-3 CASSRTGVDEQYF
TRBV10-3 CASTSGDTQYF
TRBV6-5 CASSYGSRGRETQYF
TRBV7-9 CASSLSDRRANTIYF
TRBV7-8 CASSLDGQGISYGYTF
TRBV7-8 CASSLELAGVTDTQYF
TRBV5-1 CASSLGLGQPYEQYF
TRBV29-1 CSFSQGSSYEQYF
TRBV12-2 CASRLSSGGGGEQFF
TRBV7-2 CAGDGTGLYGYTF
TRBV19 CASSPDRGNSPLHF
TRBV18 CASSPSSRGSRGNTEAFF
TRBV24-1 CATSPGGQNTEAFF
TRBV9 CASSVGLDTQYF
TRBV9 CASASGGFTEAFF
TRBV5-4 CASSLPPGVQETQYF
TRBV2 CASNGRGPYNEQFF
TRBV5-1 CASSLRGGPEAFF
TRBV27 CASSLLYNEQFF
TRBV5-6 CASRGRGPGYGYTF